This T cell receptor beta chain originates from a study of cytomegalovirus exposure and HLA in healthy donors. As for the study in general: The platform used for the roughly 110 validation repertoires matched that of the roughly 700 first-cohort repertoires, a later analysis reported.

Trimming took off 2 bases at V and 4 bases at J, with 14 bases between the two ends. The V gene's germline CDR1 is MNHEY and CDR2 SVGAGI. This CDR3 spans 15 amino acids. With regard to this clone: Its antigen is unidentified.

Study-level results: The study labeled fewer than 200 TCR beta chains cytomegalovirus-associated. Most TCR sequences showed up rarely, but some public TCRs showed up in many donors. CMV antigen specificity was confirmed in vitro for three CMV-associated chains.

Here immunoSEQ multiplex PCR was the method, and the copy in TCRdb shows in-frame clones only, minus some. The data hold about 78,000 clones, with around 96% observed a single time. Material for sequencing was PBMCs. The origin of this receptor is a man younger than 30 in good health and CMV-seropositive. The rearrangement uses TRBV6-5 and TRBJ1-2; D perhaps matches TRBD1 (5 bases). DNA for the CDR3: TGTGCCAGCAGTTACGGCAATGGGGCCATCTATGGCTACACCTTC. Translated: CASSYGNGAIYGYTF.